These 18 T cell receptor beta chains were sequenced from one sample in a study of human T cells and chemical hapten exposure. Sample time point: patch test 3, about 24 weeks after DPC sensitization. Treatment specified: therapeutic diphenylcyclopropenone sensitization with weekly scalp DPC. Whole blood, unfractionated, served as the material for total RNA extraction. TCRdb re-called the RACE reads with MiXCR, one entry per CDR3 protein. This table has tens of thousands of distinct CDR3 sequences, roughly 13% appearing once. Here the sequenced sample was whole blood, taken in connection with sensitization to the hapten diphenylcyclopropenone (DPC). The receptor set was obtained from a woman aged 40-49 years with alopecia areata. Some clones in this sample may be carry-over from other donors' samples.

This clonotype has more than one count but fewer than ten. The gene calls are TRBV3-1 and TRBJ2-7; unclear D gene. V was clipped by 5 bases and J by 2 bases, with 4 bases between them. Germline assignment: CDR1 LGHDT and CDR2 YNNKEL (reference sequence). This CDR3 is built from 11 residues. This CDR3 is CASSAPYEQYF. As DNA, the CDR3 is TGTGCCAGCAGCGCACCCTACGAGCAGTACTTC.

The rearrangement links TRBV6-5 to TRBJ2-7, with D tentatively TRBD1 or TRBD2 (5 bases each). V lost 5 bases, J lost 3 bases, and 17 bases lay in between. The CDR3 has 15 residues. The V gene's germline CDR1 is MNHEY and CDR2 SVGAGI. CDR3 amino acids: CASSKSGTGSYEQYF. As DNA, the CDR3 is TGTGCCAGCAGTAAGAGTGGGACGGGCAGCTACGAGCAGTACTTC.

This chain joins TRBV21-1 and TRBJ1-4. TRBV21-1 is a pseudogene locus. CDR3 length equals 16 residues. Here the CDR3 DNA reads TGTGCCAGCAGCTCTCACTTGGACGGAACGAATGAAAAACTGTTTTTT. Its translation is CASSSHLDGTNEKLFF.

This clonotype has more than one count but fewer than ten. The rearrangement joins TRBV9 to TRBJ2-1; TRBD1 is a possible D gene (5 bases). Trimming removed 0 bases from V and 0 bases from J, with 10 bases in between. Germline-derived CDR1 and CDR2 are SGDLS and YYNGEE. The CDR3 runs 16 residues. The CDR3 DNA reads as TGTGCCAGCAGCGTAGCCCCCGACAGCTCCTACAATGAGCAGTTCTTC. Protein product: CASSVAPDSSYNEQFF.

As concerns this clonotype: One end of the junction fails to match germline, which may point to a read error. The genes are TRBV9 and TRBJ1-3; D gene ambiguous. CDR3 length: 13 amino acids. Germline V gene sequence: CDR1 SGDLS, CDR2 YYNGEE. The CDR3 sequence: CASSTRPGNTICF. DNA for the CDR3: TGTGCCAGCAGCACTCGCCCCGGAAACACCATATGTTTT.

Only a few counts were recorded for this clonotype. The CDR3 DNA follows: TGTGCCAGCACTGGACACCTGAACGTCGATACGCAGTATTTT. Translation: CASTGHLNVDTQYF. This chain uses TRBV25-1 with TRBJ2-3; possibly TRBD1 for D (5 bases). Germline V lookup: CDR1 MGHDK, CDR2 SYGVNS. This CDR3 region has 14 residues. With 7 bases removed from V and 6 bases from J, the gap between germline ends came to 17 bases.

The chain links TRBV7-9 to TRBJ2-1; TRBD1 is a possible D gene (5 bases). Trimming cost V 1 base and J 6 bases, with 10 bases left between them. This CDR3 contains 14 residues. Germline assignment: CDR1 SEHNR and CDR2 FQNEAQ (reference sequence). As DNA, the CDR3 is TGTGCCAGCAGCTTAGGGGGCAGCCTCAATGAGCAGTTCTTC. Its translation: CASSLGGSLNEQFF.

This clonotype was picked up many times. The gene calls are TRBV19 and TRBJ2-3; a weak D match, TRBD2 (6 bases). Germline loops: CDR1 LNHDA, CDR2 SQIVND (reference sequence). CDR3 length: 14 residues. With 6 bases removed from V and 2 bases from J, the gap between germline ends came to 12 bases. The CDR3 DNA reads as TGTGCCAGTAGGAAGACTAGAAACACAGATACGCAGTATTTT. This codes for CASRKTRNTDTQYF.

This rearrangement joins TRBV29-1 to TRBJ2-7; the D is unclear. This CDR3 is built from 11 residues. The V and J ends lost 1 base and 3 bases respectively, with 4 bases between them. Germline V gene lookup returns CDR1 SQVTM and CDR2 ANQGSEA. CDR3 DNA sequence: TGCAGCGTTGAAGGCCTCTACGAGCAGTACTTC. Amino acid sequence: CSVEGLYEQYF.

The chain carries TRBV6-5 and TRBJ1-5; 10 bases match TRBD1. This CDR3 is 17 amino acids long. V lost 5 bases, J lost 2 bases, and 9 bases stayed unmatched. Germline V gene lookup returns CDR1 MNHEY and CDR2 SVGAGI. CDR3 sequence reads: CASSPISGTGGNQPQHF. The CDR3 coding sequence is TGTGCCAGCAGTCCGATAAGCGGGACAGGGGGCAATCAGCCCCAGCATTTT.

This clonotype was observed a few times. The chain employs TRBV28 and TRBJ2-7; weak D call: TRBD2 (5 bases). CDR1 is MDHEN, CDR2 SYDVKM, per germline. V dropped 6 bases and J dropped 2 bases, with 11 bases sitting between them. The CDR3 length is 13 residues. The CDR3 protein is CASRREGAYEQYF. CDR3 DNA sequence: TGTGCCAGCAGGAGAGAGGGAGCCTACGAGCAGTACTTC.

Notes on this clonotype: A much larger clone lies a single base off, so this may be a read error. CDR3 coding DNA: TGTGGCAGCAGTCTCAGTGGGGGCAATCAGCCCCAGCATTTT. Protein sequence: CGSSLSGGNQPQHF. This sequence joins TRBV9 and TRBJ1-5; D is uncertain. CDR3 size: 14 residues. CDR1 SGDLS and CDR2 YYNGEE come from the germline V gene.

In this sample, this clonotype turned up a few times. The chain carries TRBV28 and TRBJ1-6; perhaps TRBD1 as D (5 bases). CDR3 size: 14 residues. Per germline, CDR1 MDHEN and CDR2 SYDVKM. Trimming removed 7 bases from V and 5 bases from J, with 12 bases in between. The DNA of the CDR3 is TGTGCCAGCATAACAGGCCTTAATAATTCACCCCTCCACTTT. Translation gives CASITGLNNSPLHF.

In this sample, this clonotype turned up many times. V usage is TRBV11-2 and J usage is TRBJ2-1, with unresolved D. Trimming took off 5 bases at V and 4 bases at J, with 6 bases between the two ends. Germline V lookup: CDR1 SGHAT, CDR2 FQNNGV. CDR3 length equals 12 residues. This CDR3 reads CASSHDYNEQFF. CDR3 coding DNA: TGTGCCAGCAGCCACGATTACAATGAGCAGTTCTTC.

The V gene is TRBV29-1, the J gene TRBJ1-3; D call uncertain. The CDR3 loop spans 12 amino acids. In germline, CDR1 is SQVTM, CDR2 ANQGSEA. CDR3 in amino acids: CSGGSSGNTIYF. In DNA, the CDR3 is TGCAGTGGCGGGTCGTCTGGAAACACCATATATTTT.

This clonotype has a handful of counts. The chain is built from TRBV7-2 and TRBJ1-2, with TRBD1 identical over 9 bases. The V and J ends lost 2 bases and 14 bases, in that order; junction bases with no gene match: 12. From germline, CDR1 is SGHTA and CDR2 FQGNSA. The CDR3 contains 14 residues. The CDR3 spells CASSLKPGTGFGTF. The CDR3 DNA follows: TGTGCCAGCAGCTTAAAACCCGGGACAGGGTTTGGTACCTTC.

This sequence joins TRBV7-9 and TRBJ2-3; unclear D gene. Between the trimmed V and J ends, which lost 3 bases and 5 bases, there was a span of 12 bases. The CDR3 loop spans 14 amino acids. CDR1 is SEHNR and CDR2 is FQNEAQ in the germline V gene (reference sequence). The DNA for the CDR3 is TGTGCCAGCAGCTTCTCCGGACGTCGAGATACGCAGTATTTT. Residues: CASSFSGRRDTQYF.

This clonotype was detected many times. The rearrangement uses TRBV11-2 and TRBJ2-3; TRBD2 is a possible D gene (6 bases). The ends were cut back, 0 bases at V and 5 bases at J, with 6 bases in the middle. The CDR3 consists of 13 residues. Germline values: CDR1 SGHAT, CDR2 FQNNGV. The CDR3 protein is CASSLDGGDTQYF. DNA for the CDR3: TGTGCCAGCAGCTTAGACGGGGGAGATACGCAGTATTTT.